This TCR beta chain was captured by sequencing in a study of CD8+CD57+ T cells in acquired aplastic anemia. Study in general: Isolated CD4+ and CD8+ cells, once sorted, yielded DNA averaging roughly 3.4 ug.

About this clonotype itself: Its target is not known.

It was patients with CD8+CD57+ cell expansion by flow cytometry who were chosen for sequencing. It was genomic DNA that served as the template for profiling TCR beta VDJ and CDR3. TCRdb ran MiXCR on the reads and lists one entry per CDR3 protein. The sample records over 150,000 distinct CDR3 sequences, 60% to 80% being singletons. Findings of the study overall: Patients and controls were not found to differ significantly in CD8+ Simpson's diversity. Some 31 CD8+ CDR3 sequences were shared between patients and controls.

The length of the CDR3 is 12 residues. The V gene lost 3 bases and the J gene lost 6 bases, with 6 bases spanning the gap. This chain joins TRBV12-3 or TRBV12-4 and TRBJ1-5; no definite D call. This receptor was identified in a human donor with aplastic anemia. Sequenced sample: sorted CD4+, CD8+, or CD8+CD57+ T cells (not recorded which) from PBMCs. Here the CDR3 DNA reads TGTGCCAGCAGTTTGAATGCTCAGCCCCAGCATTTT. This sequence encodes CASSLNAQPQHF.